These T cell receptor beta chains were read from a single sample in a study of cytomegalovirus exposure and HLA in healthy donors. Data came from immunoSEQ multiplex PCR; TCRdb stores just in-frame clones and leaves some out. The data hold 250,000 to 350,000 clones, with around 86% observed a single time. The specimen was PBMCs. The receptors were sampled from a middle-aged man in good health and CMV-seropositive. CDR3s include the opening cysteine and the closing phenylalanine or tryptophan. Fields, in order: D gene, clone size, V gene, J gene, CDR3 protein, CDR3 DNA. D genes are given only for firm matches. A row's size may be missing; if present it is once, few, many or a size class.

-	-	TRBV28	TRBJ2-7	CASSLRYEQYF	TGTGCCAGCAGTTTGCGTTACGAGCAGTACTTC
TRBD2	-	TRBV5-1	TRBJ2-7	CASSSTSASYEQYF	TGCGCCAGCAGCTCCACTAGCGCCTCCTACGAGCAGTACTTC
TRBD1	-	TRBV6-5	TRBJ1-1	CASSRQGSNTEAFF	TGTGCCAGCAGCCGACAGGGGTCGAACACTGAAGCTTTCTTT
-	-	TRBV7-9	TRBJ2-7	CASSQRDNYEQYF	TGTGCCAGCAGCCAACGAGACAACTACGAGCAGTACTTC
-	-	TRBV18	TRBJ2-7	CASSPPGGDYEQYF	TGTGCCAGCTCACCACCGGGTGGAGACTACGAGCAGTACTTC
TRBD1	-	TRBV5-8	TRBJ2-7	CASSLAGQGHPPYEQYF	TGTGCCAGCAGCTTGGCCGGACAGGGACACCCTCCCTACGAGCAGTACTTC
TRBD1	-	TRBV9	TRBJ2-7	CASSVSGQGFEQYF	TGTGCCAGCAGCGTTTCGGGACAGGGGTTCGAGCAGTACTTC
-	-	TRBV27	TRBJ1-5	CASSLYPGGSNQPQHF	TGTGCCAGCAGCCTCTACCCGGGGGGATCGAATCAGCCCCAGCATTTT
TRBD2	-	TRBV10-1	TRBJ2-7	CATSSGRGFYEQYF	TGCGCCACCTCCAGCGGGAGGGGATTTTACGAGCAGTACTTC
TRBD1	-	TRBV7-8	TRBJ1-1	CASSLGQGGWEAFF	TGTGCCAGCAGCTTGGGACAGGGAGGTTGGGAAGCTTTCTTT
TRBD1	-	TRBV6-6	TRBJ2-7	CASSRDRGFYEQYF	TGTGCCAGCAGTCGAGACAGGGGGTTCTACGAGCAGTACTTC
TRBD2	-	TRBV7-7	TRBJ2-3	CASSLGLAGGATDTQYF	TGTGCTAGCAGCTTAGGTTTAGCGGGAGGAGCTACAGATACGCAGTATTTT
TRBD2	once	TRBV7-3	TRBJ2-5	CASSLAGVPGETQYF	TGTGCCAGCAGCTTAGCGGGAGTACCGGGAGAGACCCAGTACTTC
-	-	TRBV28	TRBJ2-7	CASSLVSLTYEQYF	TGTGCCAGCAGTTTAGTCTCCCTTACCTACGAGCAGTACTTC
TRBD1	-	TRBV5-4	TRBJ2-7	CASSLGAGTVSYEQYF	TGTGCCAGCAGCTTGGGGGCCGGGACAGTCTCCTACGAGCAGTACTTC
TRBD2	few	TRBV7-9	TRBJ2-2	CASSRPGTSSGELFF	TGTGCCAGCAGCAGGCCCGGGACTAGCAGCGGGGAGCTGTTTTTT
-	-	TRBV19	TRBJ2-1	CASSIPTSRSEQFF	TGTGCCAGTAGTATCCCCACCTCTAGATCTGAGCAGTTCTTC
TRBD1	-	TRBV4-2	TRBJ2-7	CASSFEPGQGSSEQYF	TGTGCCAGCAGCTTCGAACCGGGACAGGGGTCGTCCGAGCAGTACTTC
TRBD1	-	TRBV5-1	TRBJ1-6	CASSLPTGSDNSPLHF	TGCGCCAGCAGCTTGCCGACAGGGTCGGATAATTCACCCCTCCACTTT
-	-	TRBV6-5	TRBJ2-7	CASSYSGTEGIEQYF	TGTGCCAGCAGTTACTCGGGCACCGAGGGTATCGAGCAGTACTTC
-	-	TRBV19	TRBJ1-5	CASSGIRGLNQPQHF	TGTGCCAGTAGTGGTATCAGGGGCCTCAATCAGCCCCAGCATTTT
TRBD1	-	TRBV28	TRBJ2-7	CASRTRGRRREQYF	TGTGCCAGCAGGACCAGGGGGCGGAGGAGGGAGCAGTACTTC
-	-	TRBV6-5	TRBJ1-1	CASSYSDRLDTEAFF	TGTGCCAGCAGTTACAGCGACAGGCTAGACACTGAAGCTTTCTTT
-	-	TRBV6-1	TRBJ1-5	CASRAGYSNQPQHF	TGTGCCAGCAGGGCGGGATATAGCAATCAGCCCCAGCATTTT
-	-	TRBV9	TRBJ2-7	CASSVDGRGPYEQYF	TGTGCCAGCAGCGTAGACGGGAGAGGGCCCTACGAGCAGTACTTC
TRBD2	-	TRBV2	TRBJ2-1	CASRSVGGGSSYNEQFF	TGTGCCAGCCGTAGCGTAGGAGGCGGGAGTTCTTACAATGAGCAGTTCTTC
TRBD2	-	TRBV27	TRBJ2-1	CASSLGTSANNEQFF	TGTGCCAGCAGTTTGGGGACTAGCGCTAACAATGAGCAGTTCTTC
TRBD1	-	TRBV6-4	TRBJ2-2	CASPGTANTGELFF	TGTGCCAGCCCCGGGACAGCTAACACCGGGGAGCTGTTTTTT
TRBD2	-	TRBV9	TRBJ2-1	CASSLYRLAAYNEQFF	TGTGCCAGCAGCCTCTATCGACTAGCGGCTTACAATGAGCAGTTCTTC
TRBD1	-	TRBV7-2	TRBJ1-1	CASSYLGTAEAFF	TGTGCCAGCAGCTACCTCGGGACAGCCGAAGCTTTCTTT
TRBD2	once	TRBV18	TRBJ2-3	CASSPPGIRASGGSDTQYF	TGTGCCAGCTCACCTCCCGGGATCCGGGCTAGCGGGGGCTCAGATACGCAGTATTTT
-	-	TRBV9	TRBJ1-4	CASSWGGGANEKLFF	TGTGCCAGCAGTTGGGGAGGGGGAGCTAATGAAAAACTGTTTTTT
TRBD2	-	TRBV5-1	TRBJ2-7	CASSLGTSGTYEQYF	TGCGCCAGCAGCTTGGGGACTAGCGGAACCTACGAGCAGTACTTC
TRBD2	-	TRBV2	TRBJ2-3	CASRTSGGTDTQYF	TGTGCCAGCAGAACTAGCGGAGGCACAGATACGCAGTATTTT
-	-	TRBV2	TRBJ2-5	CASSDSGVQETQYF	TGTGCCAGCAGCGATTCAGGGGTTCAAGAGACCCAGTACTTC
-	once	TRBV21-1	TRBJ2-7	CASSKGGSEKEGGYYEQYF	TGTGCCAGCAGCAAAGGGGGCAGCGAGAAGGAGGGAGGTTACTACGAGCAGTACTTC
-	-	TRBV5-5	TRBJ2-1	CASSHVRGSSTGEQFF	TGTGCCAGCAGCCACGTCAGAGGGAGTAGTACGGGTGAGCAGTTCTTC